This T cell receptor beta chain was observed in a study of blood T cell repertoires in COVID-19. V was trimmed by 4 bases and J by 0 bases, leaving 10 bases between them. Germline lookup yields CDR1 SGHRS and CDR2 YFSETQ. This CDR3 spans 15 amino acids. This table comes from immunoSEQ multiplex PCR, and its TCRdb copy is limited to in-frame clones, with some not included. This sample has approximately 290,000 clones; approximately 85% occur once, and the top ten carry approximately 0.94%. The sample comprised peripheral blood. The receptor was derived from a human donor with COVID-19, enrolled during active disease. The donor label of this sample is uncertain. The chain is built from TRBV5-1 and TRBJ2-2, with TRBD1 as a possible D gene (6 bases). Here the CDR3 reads CASSTGQPNTGELFF. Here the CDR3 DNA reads TGCGCCAGCAGCACCGGACAGCCGAACACCGGGGAGCTGTTTTTT.